The next 18 T cell receptor beta chains were all read from a single sample in a study of beta chain features in type 1 diabetes (dated by TCRdb to 2016 to 2019). The library was built by means of the immunoSEQ multiplex PCR assay. The High Capacity cDNA Reverse Transcription Kit was used to reverse transcribe all of the isolated RNA, meaning that expressed TCRB transcripts were what got sequenced. TCRdb carries this immuneACCESS record with in-frame sequences only. Its versions omit some clonotypes, under half of them owing to an unresolved V gene in the studies checked, with the rest unexplained. For this sample there are 860,000 or so clones; 15% to 20% appear just once. Clones ranked in the top ten supply 0.02% to 0.03% of the sample. Source material: naive CD4+ T cells from blood. The sample's cell subset or site label, in plain terms: true naive CD4+ T cells. Source of these receptors: a young woman in good health.

This clone was observed a handful of times. This chain uses TRBV2 with TRBJ2-1; D unclear. The CDR3 consists of 15 residues. V shed 1 base and J shed 4 bases, with 11 bases lying between them. Per germline, CDR1 SNHLY and CDR2 FYNNEI. CDR3 region: CASSEVWSRYNEQFF. CDR3 nucleotide sequence: TGTGCCAGCAGTGAAGTTTGGAGTCGGTACAATGAGCAGTTCTTC.

This clone showed up just a few times. J is TRBJ2-5 and V is TRBV4-3, with a possible D match to TRBD2 (5 bases). Germline assignment: CDR1 LGHNA and CDR2 YSLEER. The CDR3 spans 17 residues. V shed 0 bases and J shed 0 bases, with 14 bases lying between them. The CDR3 DNA reads TGCGCCAGCAGCCAAGAAATGAGGACTCCGTACCAAGAGACCCAGTACTTC. It is translated as CASSQEMRTPYQETQYF.

The chain is built from TRBV6-5 and TRBJ1-3; 9 bases map to TRBD1. The CDR3 is 16 amino acids. Germline loops: CDR1 MNHEY, CDR2 SVGAGI. J was trimmed by 1 base and V by 4 bases; bases with no gene match: 5. CDR3 coding DNA: TGTGCCAGCAGTTCATCCGGGACAGGGTCTGGAAACACCATATATTTT. It encodes CASSSSGTGSGNTIYF.

Only a few counts were recorded for this clone. The chain uses TRBV6-1 and TRBJ2-3; no clear D gene. The V and J ends lost 7 bases and 4 bases respectively, with 9 bases between them. This CDR3 comprises 12 residues. Germline values: CDR1 MNHNS, CDR2 SASEGT. The CDR3 region is CASTDRPDTQYF. The CDR3 nucleotides are TGTGCCAGCACAGACCGGCCAGATACGCAGTATTTT.

This sequence joins TRBV7-9 and TRBJ2-1; D remains ambiguous. V lost 4 bases and J lost 10, with 14 bases in between. The CDR3 is 13 amino acids. Per germline, CDR1 SEHNR and CDR2 FQNEAQ (reference sequence). CDR3 nucleotide sequence: TGTGCCAGCAGCTCTGACCCCAGACCGGAGCAGTTCTTC. Amino acid sequence: CASSSDPRPEQFF.

This clone was seen a handful of times. The CDR3 nucleotides are TGTGCCAGCAGTTTTTCGGACAGGGCCTCAGAGACCCAGTACTTC. As protein: CASSFSDRASETQYF. V usage is TRBV27 and J usage is TRBJ2-5; 8 bases map to TRBD1. Trimming took 3 bases from V and 4 from J; bases not matched to a gene: 7. CDR1 is MNHEY and CDR2 is SMNVEV in the germline V gene (reference sequence). CDR3 size: 15 residues.

This clone has just one count. CDR3 protein: CASSVVRGADTQYF. CDR3 bases: TGTGCCAGCAGCGTCGTCAGGGGAGCAGATACGCAGTATTTT. The genes are TRBV7-9 and TRBJ2-3; possible D gene TRBD1, 6 bases. Germline lookup yields CDR1 SEHNR and CDR2 FQNEAQ (reference sequence). This CDR3 spans 14 amino acids. V shed 5 bases and J shed 4 bases, with 13 bases lying between them.

The rearrangement joins TRBV7-9 to TRBJ2-5; possibly TRBD2 for D (6 bases). The V gene lost 4 bases and the J gene lost 2 bases, with 8 bases spanning the gap. The CDR3 contains 13 residues. Germline V gene sequence: CDR1 SEHNR, CDR2 FQNEAQ (reference sequence). The CDR3 DNA follows: TGTGCCAGCAGCTCTAGCGTACAAGAGACCCAGTACTTC. Protein: CASSSSVQETQYF.

This chain uses TRBV6-5 with TRBJ2-7, with 7 nucleotides matching TRBD2. The CDR3 length is 16 residues. V dropped 0 bases and J dropped 2; count of bases not matched to a gene: 7. In germline, CDR1 is MNHEY, CDR2 SVGAGI. The CDR3 region is CASSYSYDREAYEQYF. CDR3 in DNA: TGTGCCAGCAGTTACTCGTATGACCGGGAGGCCTACGAGCAGTACTTC.

The V gene is TRBV18, the J gene TRBJ2-6; D ambiguous. The V and J ends lost 5 bases and 0 bases respectively, with 11 bases between them. Germline V gene data show CDR1 as KGHSH and CDR2 as LQKENI. The CDR3 has 16 residues. CDR3 protein: CASSAVFLSGANVLTF. The CDR3 DNA sequence: TGTGCCAGCTCAGCTGTATTCCTCTCTGGGGCCAACGTCCTGACTTTC.

There are a few counts of this clone. The chain uses TRBV4-1 and TRBJ1-4; D gene uncertain. V lost 1 base, J lost 7 bases, and 13 bases lay in between. Germline CDR1 reads MGHRA; CDR2 reads YSYEKL. The CDR3 covers 15 residues. The CDR3 is CASSQGPAAAEKLFF. The DNA of the CDR3 is TGCGCCAGCAGCCAAGGCCCGGCCGCCGCTGAAAAACTGTTTTTT.

This clone was observed a few times. V gene TRBV6-5 combines with J gene TRBJ2-3, with D tentatively TRBD2 (5 bases). The CDR3 totals 15 residues. Germline values: CDR1 MNHEY, CDR2 SVGAGI. With 7 bases removed from V and 4 bases from J, the gap between germline ends came to 18 bases. The CDR3 here is CASTKGAGLADTQYF. The CDR3 DNA sequence: TGTGCCAGCACTAAGGGAGCTGGTCTTGCAGATACGCAGTATTTT.

The rearrangement links TRBV10-3 to TRBJ1-5; D not resolved. The V and J ends lost 0 bases and 2 bases respectively, with 14 bases between them. The CDR3 consists of 17 residues. Looked up from germline, CDR1 is ENHRY and CDR2 is SYGVKD. CDR3 coding DNA: TGTGCCATCAGTGAGTCTCGAAAGGCAGGCGGCAATCAGCCCCAGCATTTT. It specifies CAISESRKAGGNQPQHF.

There are a few counts of this clone. The rearrangement links TRBV10-1 to TRBJ1-1; the D is unclear. V gave up 5 bases and J gave up 2 bases, with 0 bases separating them. The CDR3 runs 10 residues. Germline V gene sequence: CDR1 WNHNN, CDR2 SYGVQD (reference sequence). This CDR3 is CASSNTEAFF. In DNA form, the CDR3 reads TGCGCCAGCAGTAACACTGAAGCTTTCTTT.

Only a few counts were recorded for this clone. The J gene is TRBJ2-7, the V gene TRBV14; D could derive from TRBD1 or TRBD2 (5 bases each). Trimming removed 0 bases from V and 1 base from J, with 22 bases in between. The germline V gene has CDR1 SGHDN and CDR2 FVKESK. The CDR3 spans 19 residues. Here the CDR3 DNA reads TGTGCCAGCAGCCAAGAACCGGGGCTTTCCCCTACCCTTTCCTACGAGCAGTACTTC. Protein sequence: CASSQEPGLSPTLSYEQYF.

This clone was recorded a few times. The chain recombines TRBV4-3 with TRBJ2-1; perhaps D is TRBD1 or TRBD2 (5 bases each). The germline V and J ends were trimmed by 4 bases and 5 bases, with 15 bases remaining between them. The germline CDR1 and CDR2 sequences are LGHNA and YSLEER. The CDR3 spans 15 residues. The CDR3: CASSPRRDLHNEQFF. The CDR3 region has the DNA TGCGCCAGCAGCCCCCGCCGGGACCTACACAATGAGCAGTTCTTC.

This clone was seen a few times. This sequence joins TRBV23-1 and TRBJ2-3, with TRBD1 matching 7 bases. TRBV23-1 is identified as an open reading frame with a role that is uncertain. The CDR3 has 17 amino acids. V was clipped by 0 bases and J by 4 bases; unmatched bases: 10. The CDR3 DNA follows: TGCGCCAGCAGTCAATCAAAAGGGACAGCCTCCGCAGATACGCAGTATTTT. This codes for CASSQSKGTASADTQYF.

The CDR3 loop is CSVEARDREAFF. In DNA, the CDR3 is TGCAGCGTTGAGGCTAGGGACAGGGAAGCTTTCTTT. This chain uses TRBV29-1 with TRBJ1-1; 8 bases are shared with TRBD1. In germline, CDR1 is SQVTM, CDR2 ANQGSEA. V shed 3 bases and J 8 bases; nucleotides not matched to a gene: 5. The CDR3 is 12 residues long.